The entry below describes one T cell receptor beta chain. Its matching antigen is unknown. The entry originates in a study of T cell responses to AZD1222 COVID-19 vaccine. Study-wide context: Doses given second, at about 4 or about 12 weeks, were pooled.

The assay was immunoSEQ multiplex PCR, and TCRdb's table has in-frame clones only and misses some. The sample comprises more than 95,000 clones, more than 85% of which are singletons, and approximately 7.5% rests with the top ten. General study results and limits: Reports indicate that nearly half of spike-specific TCRs are directed at unmutated variant regions. Only a handful of AZD1222 recipients tested seropositive at baseline. At 160-218 and 743-854, vaccine-associated CD4 TCRs were dominant, and they spanned spike.

This CDR3 is 12 amino acids long. With 1 base removed from V and 12 bases from J, the gap between germline ends came to 13 bases. The specimen comprised peripheral blood, sampled on day 0 of AZD1222 vaccination. The chain has TRBV12-3 or TRBV12-4 and TRBJ2-7; tentatively, D is TRBD1 (7 bases). This TCR came from an adult in good health. The CDR3 sequence: CASSLGQGGRYF. Written as DNA, the CDR3 is TGTGCCAGCAGTTTAGGACAGGGAGGCCGGTACTTC.